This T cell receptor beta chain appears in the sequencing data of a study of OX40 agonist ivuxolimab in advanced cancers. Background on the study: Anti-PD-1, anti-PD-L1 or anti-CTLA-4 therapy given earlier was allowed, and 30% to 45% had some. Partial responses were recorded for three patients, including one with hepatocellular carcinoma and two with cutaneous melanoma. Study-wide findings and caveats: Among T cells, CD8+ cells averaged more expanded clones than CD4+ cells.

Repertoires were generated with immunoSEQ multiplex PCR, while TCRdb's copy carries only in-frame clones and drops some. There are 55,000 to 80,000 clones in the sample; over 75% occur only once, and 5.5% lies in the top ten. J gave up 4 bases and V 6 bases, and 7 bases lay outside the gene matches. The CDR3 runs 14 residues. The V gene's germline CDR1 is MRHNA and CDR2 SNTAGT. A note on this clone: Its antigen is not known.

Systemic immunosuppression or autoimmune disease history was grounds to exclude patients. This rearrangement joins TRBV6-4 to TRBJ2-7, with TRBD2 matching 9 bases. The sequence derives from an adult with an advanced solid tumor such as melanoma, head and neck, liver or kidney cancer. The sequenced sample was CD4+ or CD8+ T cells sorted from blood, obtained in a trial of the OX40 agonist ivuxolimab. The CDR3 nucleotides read TGTGCCAGCAGCGACACTAGCGGGCGTTACGAGCAGTACGTC. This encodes CASSDTSGRYEQYV.